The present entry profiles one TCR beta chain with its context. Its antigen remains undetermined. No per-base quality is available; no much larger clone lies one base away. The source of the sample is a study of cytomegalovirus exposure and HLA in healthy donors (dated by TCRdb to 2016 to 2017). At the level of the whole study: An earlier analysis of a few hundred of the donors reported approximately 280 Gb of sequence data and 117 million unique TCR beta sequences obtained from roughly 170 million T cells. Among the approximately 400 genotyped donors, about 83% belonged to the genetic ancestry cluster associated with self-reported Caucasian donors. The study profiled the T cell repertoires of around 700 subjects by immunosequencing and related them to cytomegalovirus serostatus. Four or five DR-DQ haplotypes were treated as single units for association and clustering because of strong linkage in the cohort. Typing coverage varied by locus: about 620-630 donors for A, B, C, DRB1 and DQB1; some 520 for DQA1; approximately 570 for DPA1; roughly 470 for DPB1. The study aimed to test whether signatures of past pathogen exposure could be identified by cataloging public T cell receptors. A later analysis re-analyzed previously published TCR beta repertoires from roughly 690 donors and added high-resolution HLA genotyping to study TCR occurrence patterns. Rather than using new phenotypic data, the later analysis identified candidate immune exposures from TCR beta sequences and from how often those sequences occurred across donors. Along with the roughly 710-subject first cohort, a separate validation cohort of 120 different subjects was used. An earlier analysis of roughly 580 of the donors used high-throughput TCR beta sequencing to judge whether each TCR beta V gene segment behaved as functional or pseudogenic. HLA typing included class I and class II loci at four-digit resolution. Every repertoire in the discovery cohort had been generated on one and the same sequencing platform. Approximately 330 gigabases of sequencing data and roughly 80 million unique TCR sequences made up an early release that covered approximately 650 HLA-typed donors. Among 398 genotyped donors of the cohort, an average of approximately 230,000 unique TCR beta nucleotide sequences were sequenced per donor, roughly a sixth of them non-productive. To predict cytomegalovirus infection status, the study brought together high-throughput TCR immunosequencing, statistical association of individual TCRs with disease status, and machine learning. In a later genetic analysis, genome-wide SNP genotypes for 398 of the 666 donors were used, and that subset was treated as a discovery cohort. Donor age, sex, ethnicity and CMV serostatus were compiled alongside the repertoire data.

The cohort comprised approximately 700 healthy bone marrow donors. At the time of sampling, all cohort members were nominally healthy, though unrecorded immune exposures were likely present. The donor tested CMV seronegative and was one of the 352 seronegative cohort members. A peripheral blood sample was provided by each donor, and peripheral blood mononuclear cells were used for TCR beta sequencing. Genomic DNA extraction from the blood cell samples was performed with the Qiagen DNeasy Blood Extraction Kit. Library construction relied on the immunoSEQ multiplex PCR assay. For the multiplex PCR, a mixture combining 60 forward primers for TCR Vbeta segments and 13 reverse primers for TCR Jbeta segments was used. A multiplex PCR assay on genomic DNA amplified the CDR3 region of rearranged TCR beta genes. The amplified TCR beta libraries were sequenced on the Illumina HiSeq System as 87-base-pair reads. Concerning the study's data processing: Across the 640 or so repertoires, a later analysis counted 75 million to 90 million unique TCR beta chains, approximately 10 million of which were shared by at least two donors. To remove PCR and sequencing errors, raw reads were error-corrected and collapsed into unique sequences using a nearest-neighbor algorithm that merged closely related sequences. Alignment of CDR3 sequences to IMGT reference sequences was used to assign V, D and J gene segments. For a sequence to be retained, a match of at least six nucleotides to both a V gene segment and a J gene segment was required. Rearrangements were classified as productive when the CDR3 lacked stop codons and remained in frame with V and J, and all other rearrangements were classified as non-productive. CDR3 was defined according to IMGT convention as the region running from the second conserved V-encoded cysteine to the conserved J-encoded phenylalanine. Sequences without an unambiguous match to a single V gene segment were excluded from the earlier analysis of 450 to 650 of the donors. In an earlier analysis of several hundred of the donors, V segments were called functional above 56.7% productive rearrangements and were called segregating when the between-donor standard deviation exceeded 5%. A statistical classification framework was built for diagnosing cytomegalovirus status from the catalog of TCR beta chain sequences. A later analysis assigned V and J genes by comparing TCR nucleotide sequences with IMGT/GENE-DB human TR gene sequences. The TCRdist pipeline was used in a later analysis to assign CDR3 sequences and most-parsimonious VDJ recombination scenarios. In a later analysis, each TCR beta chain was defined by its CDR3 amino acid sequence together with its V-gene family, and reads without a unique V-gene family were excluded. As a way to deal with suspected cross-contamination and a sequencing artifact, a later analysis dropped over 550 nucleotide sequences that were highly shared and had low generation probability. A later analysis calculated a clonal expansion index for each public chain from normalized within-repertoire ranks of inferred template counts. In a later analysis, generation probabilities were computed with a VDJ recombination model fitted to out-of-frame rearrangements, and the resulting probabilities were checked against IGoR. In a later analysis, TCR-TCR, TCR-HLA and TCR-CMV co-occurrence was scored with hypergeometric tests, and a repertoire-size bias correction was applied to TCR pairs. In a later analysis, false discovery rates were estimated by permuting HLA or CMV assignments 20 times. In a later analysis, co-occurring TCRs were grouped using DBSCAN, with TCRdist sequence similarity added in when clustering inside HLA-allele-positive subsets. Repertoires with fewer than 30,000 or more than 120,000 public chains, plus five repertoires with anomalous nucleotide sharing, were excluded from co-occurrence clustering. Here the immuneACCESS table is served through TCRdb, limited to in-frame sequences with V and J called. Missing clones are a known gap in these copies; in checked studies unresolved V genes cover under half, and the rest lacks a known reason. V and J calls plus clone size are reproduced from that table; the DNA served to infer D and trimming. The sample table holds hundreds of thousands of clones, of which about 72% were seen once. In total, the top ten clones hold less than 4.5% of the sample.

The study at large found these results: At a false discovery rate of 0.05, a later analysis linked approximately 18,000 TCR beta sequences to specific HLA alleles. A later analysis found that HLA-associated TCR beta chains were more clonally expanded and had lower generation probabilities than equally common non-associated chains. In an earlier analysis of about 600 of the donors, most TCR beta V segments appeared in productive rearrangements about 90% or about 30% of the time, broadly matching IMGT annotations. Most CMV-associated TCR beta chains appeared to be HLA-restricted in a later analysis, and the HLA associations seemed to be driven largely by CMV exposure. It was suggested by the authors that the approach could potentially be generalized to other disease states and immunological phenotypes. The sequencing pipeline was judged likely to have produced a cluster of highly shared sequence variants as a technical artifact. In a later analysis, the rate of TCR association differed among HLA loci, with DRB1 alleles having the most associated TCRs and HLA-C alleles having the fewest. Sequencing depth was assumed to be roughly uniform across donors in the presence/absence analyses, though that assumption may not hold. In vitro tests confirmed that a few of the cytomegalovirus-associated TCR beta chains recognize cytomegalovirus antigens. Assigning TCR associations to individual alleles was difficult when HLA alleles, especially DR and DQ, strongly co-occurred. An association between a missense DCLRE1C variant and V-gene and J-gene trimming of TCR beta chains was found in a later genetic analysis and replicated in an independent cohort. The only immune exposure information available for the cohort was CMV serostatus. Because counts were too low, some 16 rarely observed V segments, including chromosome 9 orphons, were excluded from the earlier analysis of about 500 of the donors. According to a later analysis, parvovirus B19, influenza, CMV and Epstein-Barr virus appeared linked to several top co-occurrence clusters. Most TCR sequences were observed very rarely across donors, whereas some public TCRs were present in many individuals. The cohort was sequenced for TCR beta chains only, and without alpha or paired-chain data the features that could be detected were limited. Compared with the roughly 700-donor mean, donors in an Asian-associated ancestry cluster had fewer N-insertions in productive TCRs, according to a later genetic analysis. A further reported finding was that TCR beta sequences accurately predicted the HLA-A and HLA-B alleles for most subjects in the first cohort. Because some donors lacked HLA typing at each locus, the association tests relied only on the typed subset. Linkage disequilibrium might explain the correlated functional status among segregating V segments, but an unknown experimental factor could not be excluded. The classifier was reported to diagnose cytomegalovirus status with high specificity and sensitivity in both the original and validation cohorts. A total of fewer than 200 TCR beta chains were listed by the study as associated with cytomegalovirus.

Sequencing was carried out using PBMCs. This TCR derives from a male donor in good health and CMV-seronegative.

The DNA sequence is as follows: TGTGCCAGCAGCTTACGAACCCTACCCTACGAGCAGTACTTC. It translates as CASSLRTLPYEQYF. The chain couples TRBV9 to TRBJ2-5, with the D gene not confidently named. Gene TRBJ2-7 matches the end of the DNA better, so the J call may be wrong. The CDR3 sequence holds 14 residues, the cysteine and phenylalanine included. Here the CDR3 DNA is all that survives: 42 bases in frame from base 1. From a lookup of the germline V gene, CDR1 and CDR2 are SGDLS and YYNGEE.